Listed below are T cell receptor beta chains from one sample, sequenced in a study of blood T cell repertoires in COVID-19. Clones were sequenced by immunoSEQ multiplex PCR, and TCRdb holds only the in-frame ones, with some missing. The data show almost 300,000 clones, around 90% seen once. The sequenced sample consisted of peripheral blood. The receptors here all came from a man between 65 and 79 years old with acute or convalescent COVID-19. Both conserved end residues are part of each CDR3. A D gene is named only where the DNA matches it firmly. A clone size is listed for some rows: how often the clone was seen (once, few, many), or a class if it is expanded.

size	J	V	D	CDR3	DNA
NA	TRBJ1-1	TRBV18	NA	CASSRDINTEAFF	TGTGCCAGCTCACGGGACATTAACACTGAAGCTTTCTTT
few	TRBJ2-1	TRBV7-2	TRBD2	CASSLVPGGSYNEQFF	TGTGCCAGCAGCTTAGTTCCGGGAGGCTCCTACAATGAGCAGTTCTTC
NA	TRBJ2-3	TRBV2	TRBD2	CASSEALGAAGEGTDTQYF	TGTGCCAGCAGTGAAGCTCTCGGGGCGGCGGGAGAAGGGACAGATACGCAGTATTTT
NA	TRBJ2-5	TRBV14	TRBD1	CASSQFRGQQETQYF	TGTGCCAGCAGCCAATTCAGGGGGCAACAAGAGACCCAGTACTTC
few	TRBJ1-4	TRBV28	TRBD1	CASSGPGQGNEKLFF	TGTGCCAGCAGCGGACCGGGACAGGGTAATGAAAAACTGTTTTTT
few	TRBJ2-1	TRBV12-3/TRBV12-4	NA	CASNPYGGEQFF	TGTGCCAGCAACCCCTACGGTGGTGAGCAGTTCTTC
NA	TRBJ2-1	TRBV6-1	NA	CASSERGPPNNEQFF	TGTGCCAGCAGTGAACGCGGGCCACCGAACAATGAGCAGTTCTTC
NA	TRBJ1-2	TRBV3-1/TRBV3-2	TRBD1	CASSQDPQGAGGYTF	TGTGCCAGCAGCCAAGATCCGCAGGGGGCGGGAGGCTACACCTTC
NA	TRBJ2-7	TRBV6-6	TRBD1	CASNPRGLSYEQYF	TGTGCCAGCAACCCCAGGGGGCTATCCTACGAGCAGTACTTC
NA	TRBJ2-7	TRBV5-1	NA	CASTPADPYEQYF	TGCGCCAGCACCCCAGCGGACCCCTACGAGCAGTACTTC
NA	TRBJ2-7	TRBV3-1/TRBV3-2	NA	CASSQVWGTYEQYF	TGTGCCAGCAGCCAAGTGTGGGGCACCTACGAGCAGTACTTC
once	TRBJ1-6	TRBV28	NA	CASTISGNNSPLHF	TGTGCCAGCACCATCTCGGGAAATAATTCACCCCTCCACTTT
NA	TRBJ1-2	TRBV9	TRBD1	CASSTTGQGVGYTF	TGTGCCAGCAGCACTACCGGACAGGGGGTAGGCTACACCTTC
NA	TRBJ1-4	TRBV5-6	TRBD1	CASSSKRDSAYEKLFF	TGTGCCAGCAGCTCTAAAAGGGACAGTGCTTATGAAAAACTGTTTTTT
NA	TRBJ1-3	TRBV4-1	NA	CASSQVPPGLYTIYF	TGCGCCAGCAGCCAAGTCCCCCCAGGGCTATACACCATATATTTT
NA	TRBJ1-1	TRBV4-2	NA	CASSRAQGAHLNTEAFF	TGTGCCAGCAGCCGCGCACAGGGTGCCCACCTCAACACTGAAGCTTTCTTT
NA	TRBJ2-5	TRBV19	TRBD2	CASSIGTSGGRAQYF	TGTGCCAGTAGTATTGGGACTAGCGGGGGTCGGGCCCAGTACTTC
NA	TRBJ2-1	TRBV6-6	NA	CASGSSYNEQFF	TGTGCCAGCGGGAGCTCCTACAATGAGCAGTTCTTC
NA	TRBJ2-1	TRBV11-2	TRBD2	CASSAGLAPYNEQFF	TGTGCCAGCAGCGCCGGACTAGCGCCCTACAATGAGCAGTTCTTC
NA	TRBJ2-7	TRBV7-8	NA	CASSSVGQGGISYEQYF	TGTGCCAGCAGCTCAGTAGGCCAGGGCGGCATCTCCTACGAGCAGTACTTC
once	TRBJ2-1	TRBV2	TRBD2	CASSGGSGSYNEQFF	TGTGCCAGCAGTGGCGGGAGTGGTTCCTACAATGAGCAGTTCTTC
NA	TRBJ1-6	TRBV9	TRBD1	CASSATGINNSPLHF	TGTGCCAGCAGCGCGACAGGGATCAATAATTCACCCCTCCACTTT
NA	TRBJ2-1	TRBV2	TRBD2	CASSEARGVEQFF	TGTGCCAGCAGTGAAGCGCGGGGGGTTGAGCAGTTCTTC
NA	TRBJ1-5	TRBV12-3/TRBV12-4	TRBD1	CASSQGDDQPQHF	TGTGCCAGCAGCCAGGGGGATGATCAGCCCCAGCATTTT
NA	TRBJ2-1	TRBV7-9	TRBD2	CASSPASGGARGQFF	TGTGCCAGCAGCCCTGCTAGCGGGGGGGCCAGGGGGCAGTTCTTC
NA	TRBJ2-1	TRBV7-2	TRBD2	CASSRTSGRSPSYNEQFF	TGTGCCAGCAGTCGGACTAGCGGGAGGTCGCCCTCCTACAATGAGCAGTTCTTC
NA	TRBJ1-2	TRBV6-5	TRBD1	CASKLTGGSGYTF	TGTGCCAGCAAACTCACAGGGGGCTCTGGCTACACCTTC
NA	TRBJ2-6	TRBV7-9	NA	CASSLGRGLRSGANVLTF	TGTGCCAGCAGCTTAGGGAGAGGACTGAGGTCTGGGGCCAACGTCCTGACTTTC
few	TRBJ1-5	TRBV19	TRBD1	CASSAGQVGNQPQHF	TGTGCCAGTAGTGCGGGACAGGTGGGCAATCAGCCCCAGCATTTT
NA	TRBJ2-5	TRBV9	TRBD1	CASSAAGTGSFETQYF	TGTGCCAGCAGCGCAGCGGGGACAGGGAGTTTTGAGACCCAGTACTTC
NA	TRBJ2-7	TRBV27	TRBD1	CASSFSGTGIQYF	TGTGCCAGCAGTTTTTCCGGGACAGGGATTCAGTACTTC
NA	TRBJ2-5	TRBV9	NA	CASSVAGTTGETQYF	TGTGCCAGCAGCGTAGCCGGGACAACGGGGGAGACCCAGTACTTC